This TCR beta chain originates from a study of blood T cell repertoires in COVID-19 (dated by TCRdb to the early 2020s). Turning to the overall study: Samples covering the acute and convalescent phases of COVID-19 were provided by collaborators in the United States, Italy and Spain. The material from the prospective study consisted of cDNA or gDNA derived from T cells, B-cell-depleted T cells, or PBMCs. Subjects who had been exposed to COVID-19, were actively infected with it, or had recovered from it provided the deeply sampled blood TCRbeta repertoires that made up the dataset. A freely available public database, intended as a resource for researchers studying the immune response to SARS-CoV-2, is where the repertoires were released. The samples were drawn from two sources: the first 160 participants of the ongoing ImmuneRACE study, and about 1,300 subjects contributed by 6 global collaborators. The sample metadata nearly always contained a de-identified subject ID, COVID-19 status, age in years and sex. Where available, HLA class I and class II types were obtained from metadata supplied by the sample provider rather than from assay-based typing.

Overall study outcomes, separate from this receptor: Clinical and demographic metadata were provided uncurated, with the amount varying by source and participant.

The CDR3 spans 17 residues, from the cysteine through the phenylalanine. Only the CDR3 DNA stays, 51 bases, in frame from base 1. V loses 3 bases at its end and J loses 0 bases; junction bases beyond the gene matches: 6. Sequences KGHDR (CDR1) and SFDVKD (CDR2) are obtained from the germline V gene. As concerns this clone: This receptor's antigen is unknown. No base quality information exists; no much larger clone differs at one position.

Each collaborating institution followed its own protocols to collect whole blood in K2EDTA tubes. Collaborator samples were shipped for TCRbeta analysis as frozen whole blood, isolated PBMCs, or DNA extracted from either sample type. TCRbeta CDR3 regions were amplified from genomic DNA using the immunoSEQ Assay, a bias-controlled multiplex PCR. Per the original workflow: Nucleated cell counts per sample were estimated from amplification of reference gene primers within the assay. Sequence reads were collapsed and filtered to measure the absolute abundance of every unique TCRbeta CDR3 rearrangement. For each sample, productive Simpson clonality was calculated as the square root of Simpson's diversity index over productive rearrangements. The immuneACCESS repertoire file appears here via TCRdb, limited to in-frame rearrangements. These files lack a portion of the clones; in checked studies, under half of the deficit traces to unresolved V genes, and the cause of the others is not known. V, J and clone size reflect that table, while D and trimming were determined from the DNA. Here the sample has approximately 320,000 clones; roughly 85% occur a single time. The ten largest make up approximately 7.9% of the sample.

The receptor's source is a human donor in a cohort sampled during active COVID-19. The sequence links TRBV24-1 to TRBJ2-3; a stretch of 9 junction bases matches TRBD1. Input material: peripheral blood. CDR3 region: CATSDVTGTGSTDTQYF. The nucleotides are TGTGCCACCAGTGATGTAACCGGGACAGGGAGCACAGATACGCAGTATTTT.